The 28 T cell receptor beta chains below come from one sample, sequenced in a study of cytomegalovirus exposure and HLA in healthy donors. TCRdb's copy holds only in-frame clones and misses some; the assay was immunoSEQ multiplex PCR. The sample contains 150,000 to 200,000 clones, about 89% of which appear only once. Sequenced: PBMCs. The receptors here all came from a man aged 25 to 40 in good health and CMV-seropositive.

The chain uses TRBV7-9 and TRBJ2-3, with TRBD2 matching 7 bases. In germline, CDR1 is SEHNR, CDR2 FQNEAQ (reference sequence). Unmatched junction bases numbered 9, after V lost 3 bases and J lost 6 bases. The CDR3 is 15 amino acids. CDR3 sequence: CASSLTLRERDTQYF. CDR3 sequence (DNA): TGTGCCAGCAGCTTGACATTGCGGGAGAGGGATACGCAGTATTTT.

The chain has TRBV7-9 and TRBJ2-7; 13 bases map to TRBD2. This CDR3 has 15 amino acids. The J segment lost 3 bases and the V segment lost 5 bases, leaving 4 bases of the junction unmatched. Germline values: CDR1 SEHNR, CDR2 FQNEAQ (reference sequence). CDR3 sequence reads: CASSRTSGGNYEQYF. In nucleotides, the CDR3 is TGTGCCAGCAGCCGGACTAGCGGGGGAAACTACGAGCAGTACTTC. The full variable domain, with the rest looked up from reference TRBV7-9 and TRBJ2-7, is DTGVSQNPRHKITKRGQNVTFRCDPISEHNRLYWYRQTLGQGPEFLTYFQNEAQLEKSRLLSDRFSAERPKGSFSTLEIQRTEQGDSAMYLCASSRTSGGNYEQYFGPGTRLTVT.

On this clone: This CDR3 is also generated by other DNA sequences in the sample. This rearrangement joins TRBV18 to TRBJ1-5; D unresolved. The V end lost 3 bases, the J end lost 1 base, and 7 bases lay between the germline ends. This CDR3 region has 14 residues. The germline gives CDR1 KGHSH, CDR2 LQKENI. In DNA form, the CDR3 reads TGTGCCAGCTCACCGGGGAGGAGCAATCAGCCCCAGCATTTT. This sequence encodes CASSPGRSNQPQHF.

This clone was picked up one time. V gene TRBV29-1 combines with J gene TRBJ2-1; TRBD2 matches at 8 bases. The CDR3 totals 12 residues. Germline V gene sequence: CDR1 SQVTM, CDR2 ANQGSEA. With 7 bases clipped from V and 8 bases from J, the junction kept 7 bases outside the gene matches. The CDR3 here is CSAGTSSDEQFF. In nucleotides, the CDR3 is TGCAGCGCCGGGACTAGTTCCGATGAGCAGTTCTTC.

V usage is TRBV23-1 and J usage is TRBJ2-2, with D hard to call. TRBV23-1 is labeled an ORF, and its function is uncertain. This CDR3 spans 16 amino acids. Trimming removed 2 bases from V and 4 bases from J, with 14 bases in between. CDR3 coding DNA: TGCGCCAGCAGTCAAAAGAAGTGCGGCTCCACCGGGGAGCTGTTTTTT. It translates to CASSQKKCGSTGELFF.

DNA of the CDR3: TGTGCCAGCAGTGGTAAAGGCTCACACCTTTCAGGGGAGTTCTTC. Translation: CASSGKGSHLSGEFF. The V gene is TRBV27, the J gene TRBJ2-1; D perhaps matches TRBD1 (6 bases). There are 15 residues in the CDR3. Germline V gives CDR1 MNHEY, CDR2 SMNVEV (reference sequence). V was pared by 5 bases and J by 14 bases, with 25 bases between.

This clone was found once. The V gene is TRBV9, the J gene TRBJ2-3, with a tentative D call TRBD2 (6 bases). The germline gives CDR1 SGDLS, CDR2 YYNGEE. The CDR3 length is 13 residues. V lost 0 bases, J lost 5 bases, and 7 bases lay in between. CDR3 coding DNA: TGTGCCAGCAGCGTAGGACTAGAAGATACGCAGTATTTT. It is translated as CASSVGLEDTQYF.

V gene TRBV4-3 combines with J gene TRBJ1-3; D uncertain. Per the germline V gene, CDR1 is LGHNA and CDR2 is YSLEER. V was shortened by 4 bases and J by 0 bases, with 10 bases between the two germline ends. CDR3 size: 15 residues. The CDR3 DNA follows: TGCGCCAGCAGCCCTGGACCTACCTCTGGAAACACCATATATTTT. This sequence encodes CASSPGPTSGNTIYF.

This clone was counted once. The rearrangement joins TRBV6-1 to TRBJ1-5; maybe TRBD1 (5 bases). The germline CDR1 and CDR2 sequences are MNHNS and SASEGT. The CDR3 loop spans 16 amino acids. The V gene lost 0 bases and the J gene lost 4 bases, with 13 bases spanning the gap. This CDR3 reads CASSEALRGGNQPQHF. The CDR3 nucleotides are TGTGCCAGCAGTGAAGCGCTCCGGGGCGGGAATCAGCCCCAGCATTTT.

This clone was detected only once. The rearrangement uses TRBV27 and TRBJ1-2, with D perhaps TRBD1 (5 bases). With 6 bases removed from V and 3 bases from J, the gap between germline ends came to 11 bases. The CDR3 contains 13 residues. Germline assignment: CDR1 MNHEY and CDR2 SMNVEV (reference sequence). The DNA for the CDR3 is TGTGCCAGCAGCCCTCAGGGCGACTATGGCTACACCTTC. This encodes CASSPQGDYGYTF.

The V call is TRBV6-5, the J call TRBJ2-1, with 12 bases that match TRBD2. V shed 6 bases and J 7 bases; nucleotides not matched to a gene: 7. The CDR3 is 15 residues long. CDR1 and CDR2 from the germline V gene are MNHEY and SVGAGI. DNA of the CDR3: TGTGCCAGCAGCCCTAGCGGGGGGGCTGGGAATGAGCAGTTCTTC. Translation: CASSPSGGAGNEQFF.

This clone was seen ten or more times. The rearrangement uses TRBV5-6 and TRBJ1-4; 8 nucleotides match TRBD1. V lost 4 bases and J lost 5; bases outside the gene matches: 10. This CDR3 has 16 amino acids. Germline lookup yields CDR1 SGHDT and CDR2 YYEEEE. The CDR3 is CASSTGTGGRNEKLFF. CDR3 sequence (DNA): TGTGCCAGCAGCACCGGGACAGGAGGGAGAAATGAAAAACTGTTTTTT.

In its sample, this clone ranks as medium-sized (0.01 to 0.1%). The rearrangement uses TRBV6-4 and TRBJ2-3; 10 nucleotides agree with TRBD2. V trimming: 5 bases; J trimming: 1 base; junction bases outside the gene matches: 0. Germline V CDR1 and CDR2: MRHNA, SNTAGT. The CDR3 sequence is 14 residues long. The CDR3 DNA follows: TGTGCCAGCAGTCTAGCGGGAGGCACAGATACGCAGTATTTT. Translation gives CASSLAGGTDTQYF.

The chain combines TRBV7-9 with TRBJ1-3; D remains ambiguous. The CDR3 is made up of 15 amino acids. Germline CDR1 reads SEHNR; CDR2 reads FQNEAQ (reference sequence). V was clipped by 4 bases and J by 2 bases, with 12 bases between them. CDR3 region: CASSSFERAGNTIYF. Written as DNA, the CDR3 is TGTGCCAGCAGCTCTTTTGAGAGGGCTGGAAACACCATATATTTT.

The J gene is TRBJ1-5, the V gene TRBV21-1; the table assigns TRBD1, which was not confirmed against the DNA. TRBV21-1 is a known pseudogene. The CDR3 loop spans 18 amino acids. The CDR3 nucleotides read TGTGCCAGCAGCAAAGCGCGGACAGGGAATTATAGCAATCAGCCCCAGCATTTT. Its translation: CASSKARTGNYSNQPQHF.

The CDR3 here is CASSELGKGETQYF. The CDR3 DNA follows: TGTGCCAGCAGTGAATTGGGGAAGGGAGAGACCCAGTACTTC. The chain combines TRBV25-1 with TRBJ2-5; no clear D. Germline values: CDR1 MGHDK, CDR2 SYGVNS. The V end lost 1 base, the J end lost 4 bases, and 10 bases lay between the germline ends. The CDR3 has 14 residues.

The chain has TRBV11-1 and TRBJ2-7; D call uncertain. The V and J ends lost 5 bases and 4 bases respectively, with 12 bases between them. The V gene's germline CDR1 is SGHAT and CDR2 FQDESV (reference sequence). The CDR3 consists of 13 residues. Written as DNA, the CDR3 is TGTGCCAGCAGCCTCACCCTTGGGTACGAGCAGTACTTC. Translation gives CASSLTLGYEQYF.

This chain joins TRBV7-6 and TRBJ1-5; D unresolved. V was shortened by 5 bases and J by 6 bases, with 11 bases between the two germline ends. The length of the CDR3 is 13 residues. CDR1 is SGHVS and CDR2 is FNYEAQ in the germline V gene. CDR3 sequence: CASSAGRGQPQHF. DNA for the CDR3: TGTGCCAGCAGCGCCGGGCGGGGTCAGCCCCAGCATTTT. Full variable domain (missing parts from reference TRBV7-6 and TRBJ1-5): GAGVSQSPRYKVTKRGQDVALRCDPISGHVSLYWYRQALGQGPEFLTYFNYEAQQDKSGLPNDRFSAERPEGSISTLTIQRTEQRDSAMYRCASSAGRGQPQHFGDGTRLSIL.

V gene TRBV2 combines with J gene TRBJ2-3; TRBD2 is a possible D gene (7 bases). Looked up from germline, CDR1 is SNHLY and CDR2 is FYNNEI. There are 13 residues in the CDR3. The V end was cut by 7 bases, the J end by 4 bases, with 12 bases between. CDR3 nucleotide sequence: TGTGCCAGCAACGGGGGGCGGGCAGATACGCAGTATTTT. It encodes CASNGGRADTQYF.

This clone showed up just once. V is TRBV2 and J is TRBJ2-7; D unclear. Trimming pared 1 base from V and 5 bases from J, leaving 3 bases between. Germline lookup yields CDR1 SNHLY and CDR2 FYNNEI. This CDR3 is built from 11 residues. The CDR3 spells CASSEVDEQYF. CDR3 sequence (DNA): TGTGCCAGCAGTGAAGTGGACGAGCAGTACTTC.

The chain recombines TRBV6-5 with TRBJ2-7; TRBD1 aligns across 7 bases. The germline V gene encodes CDR1 MNHEY and CDR2 SVGAGI. The V gene end was trimmed by 2 bases and the J gene end by 4 bases; junction bases not matched to a gene: 5. This CDR3 spans 14 amino acids. The CDR3 nucleotides read TGTGCCAGCAGTTACCTTCCAGGGGGTTACGAGCAGTACTTC. Translating gives CASSYLPGGYEQYF.

J is TRBJ2-6 and V is TRBV7-2, with no clear D. The germline V gene has CDR1 SGHTA and CDR2 FQGNSA. V lost 3 bases and J 2 bases, leaving 2 bases between the germline ends. The length of the CDR3 is 13 residues. CDR3 coding DNA: TGTGCCAGCAGCTTGACTGGGGCCAACGTCCTGACTTTC. It yields the protein CASSLTGANVLTF.

V gene TRBV11-1 combines with J gene TRBJ1-6, with TRBD1 matching 7 bases. The germline CDR1 and CDR2 sequences are SGHAT and FQDESV (reference sequence). The CDR3 contains 15 residues. The J segment lost 2 bases and the V segment lost 5 bases, leaving 3 bases of the junction unmatched. CDR3 DNA sequence: TGTGCCAGCAGCGCGGGGACAGCCTATAATTCACCCCTCCACTTT. This sequence encodes CASSAGTAYNSPLHF.

The chain carries TRBV9 and TRBJ1-1; no definite D call. The CDR3 is made up of 14 amino acids. Trimming left V 0 bases short and J 1 base short, with 7 bases between. The germline V gene has CDR1 SGDLS and CDR2 YYNGEE. The CDR3, as DNA: TGTGCCAGCAGCGTAGGGGTGAGGAACACTGAAGCTTTCTTT. Amino acid sequence: CASSVGVRNTEAFF.

The chain has TRBV19 and TRBJ1-1; D unresolved. Germline V gene sequence: CDR1 LNHDA, CDR2 SQIVND (reference sequence). This CDR3 comprises 13 residues. V lost 5 bases, J lost 3 bases, and 10 bases lay in between. CDR3 amino acids: CASSPVGDTEAFF. For the CDR3, the DNA is TGTGCCAGTAGTCCGGTCGGGGACACTGAAGCTTTCTTT.

The chain is built from TRBV7-2 and TRBJ1-2; D is perhaps TRBD1 (6 bases). Germline V gene data show CDR1 as SGHTA and CDR2 as FQGNSA. V was trimmed by 1 base and J by 8 bases, leaving 11 bases between them. This CDR3 has 13 amino acids. In nucleotides, the CDR3 is TGTGCCAGCAGCTTAGAAGGTACAGGGGGCTACACCTTC. Translating it yields CASSLEGTGGYTF.

This sequence joins TRBV2 and TRBJ1-2, with D uncertain. This CDR3 spans 13 amino acids. Germline values: CDR1 SNHLY, CDR2 FYNNEI. Trimming left V 1 base short and J 6 bases short, with 9 bases between. CDR3 sequence: CASSEGPYNGYTF. As DNA, the CDR3 is TGTGCCAGCAGTGAAGGCCCGTACAATGGCTACACCTTC.

The sample holds a few counts of this clone. The chain joins TRBV15 to TRBJ1-5, with D perhaps matching TRBD1 (5 bases). Trimming cost V 3 bases and J 7 bases, with 13 bases left between them. This CDR3 region has 14 residues. From germline, CDR1 is LNHNV and CDR2 YYDKDF (reference sequence). CDR3 coding DNA: TGTGCCACCAGCAGGGTGGGGGGTTTCCAGCCCCAGCATTTT. Residues: CATSRVGGFQPQHF.